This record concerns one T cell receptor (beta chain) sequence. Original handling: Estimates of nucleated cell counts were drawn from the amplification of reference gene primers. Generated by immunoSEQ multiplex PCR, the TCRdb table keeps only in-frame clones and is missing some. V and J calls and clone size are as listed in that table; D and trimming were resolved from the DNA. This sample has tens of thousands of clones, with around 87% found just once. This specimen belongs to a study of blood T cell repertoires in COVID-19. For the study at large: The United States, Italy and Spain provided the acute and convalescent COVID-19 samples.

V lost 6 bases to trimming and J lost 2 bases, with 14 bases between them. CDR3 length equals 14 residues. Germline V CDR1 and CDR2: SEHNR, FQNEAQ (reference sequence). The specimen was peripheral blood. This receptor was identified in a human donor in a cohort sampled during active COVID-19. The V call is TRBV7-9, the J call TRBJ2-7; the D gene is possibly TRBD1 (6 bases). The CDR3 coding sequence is TGTGCCAGCAGAAAGTGGGACAATCCCTACGAGCAGTACTTC. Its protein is CASRKWDNPYEQYF.